This T cell receptor beta chain was sequenced during a study of T-cell memory formation after mild COVID-19. In TCRdb, the 5' RACE reads were re-called with MiXCR into one record per CDR3 protein. This table has roughly 600,000 distinct CDR3 sequences, 18% appearing once. Per the germline V gene, CDR1 is SEHNR and CDR2 is FQNEAQ (reference sequence). The CDR3 is 14 residues long. The V and J ends lost 5 bases and 8 bases, in that order; junction bases with no gene match: 11. The sequence was obtained from an adult woman who had mild COVID-19 (a few samples of this study predate the infection). Cell type and time point are not known. The chain recombines TRBV7-9 with TRBJ1-2; 7 nucleotides agree with TRBD1. Sample: PBMCs or a T cell subset sorted from them (not recorded which). The chain's CDR3 is CASSDAPRQGGYTF. The CDR3 nucleotides are TGTGCCAGCAGCGACGCCCCAAGACAGGGAGGCTACACCTTC. Drawing the rest from reference TRBV7-9 and TRBJ1-2, the complete variable domain is DTGVSQNPRHKITKRGQNVTFRCDPISEHNRLYWYRQTLGQGPEFLTYFQNEAQLEKSRLLSDRFSAERPKGSFSTLEIQRTEQGDSAMYLCASSDAPRQGGYTFGSGTRLTVV.